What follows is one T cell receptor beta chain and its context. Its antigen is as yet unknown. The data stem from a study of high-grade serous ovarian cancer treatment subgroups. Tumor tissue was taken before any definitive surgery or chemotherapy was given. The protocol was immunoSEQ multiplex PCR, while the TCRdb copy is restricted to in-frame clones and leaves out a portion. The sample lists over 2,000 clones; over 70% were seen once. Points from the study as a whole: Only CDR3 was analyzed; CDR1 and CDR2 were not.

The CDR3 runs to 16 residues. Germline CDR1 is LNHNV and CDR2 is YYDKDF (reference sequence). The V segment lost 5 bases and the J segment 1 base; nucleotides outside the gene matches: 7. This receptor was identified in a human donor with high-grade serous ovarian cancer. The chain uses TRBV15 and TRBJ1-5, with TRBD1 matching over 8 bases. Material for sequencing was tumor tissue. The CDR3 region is CATSAHRGGSNQPQHF. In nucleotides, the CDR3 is TGTGCCACCAGCGCCCACAGGGGGGGAAGCAATCAGCCCCAGCATTTT.